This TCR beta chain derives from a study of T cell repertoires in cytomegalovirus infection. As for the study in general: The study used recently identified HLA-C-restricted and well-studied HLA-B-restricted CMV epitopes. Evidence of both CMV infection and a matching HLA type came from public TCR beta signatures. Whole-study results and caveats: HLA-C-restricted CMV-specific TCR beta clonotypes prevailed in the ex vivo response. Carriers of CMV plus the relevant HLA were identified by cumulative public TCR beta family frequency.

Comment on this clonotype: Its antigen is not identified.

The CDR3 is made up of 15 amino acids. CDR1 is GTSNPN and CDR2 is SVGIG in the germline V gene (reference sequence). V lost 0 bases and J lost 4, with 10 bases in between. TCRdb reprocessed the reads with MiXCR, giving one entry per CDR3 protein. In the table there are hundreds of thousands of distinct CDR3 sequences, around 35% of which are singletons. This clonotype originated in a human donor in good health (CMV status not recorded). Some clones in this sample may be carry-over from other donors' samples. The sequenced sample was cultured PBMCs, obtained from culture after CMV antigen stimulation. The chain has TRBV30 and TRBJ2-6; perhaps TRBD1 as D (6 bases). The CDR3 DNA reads TGTGCCTGGAGTGTAGGGGGTTCCGGGGCCAACGTCCTGACTTTC. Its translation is CAWSVGGSGANVLTF.